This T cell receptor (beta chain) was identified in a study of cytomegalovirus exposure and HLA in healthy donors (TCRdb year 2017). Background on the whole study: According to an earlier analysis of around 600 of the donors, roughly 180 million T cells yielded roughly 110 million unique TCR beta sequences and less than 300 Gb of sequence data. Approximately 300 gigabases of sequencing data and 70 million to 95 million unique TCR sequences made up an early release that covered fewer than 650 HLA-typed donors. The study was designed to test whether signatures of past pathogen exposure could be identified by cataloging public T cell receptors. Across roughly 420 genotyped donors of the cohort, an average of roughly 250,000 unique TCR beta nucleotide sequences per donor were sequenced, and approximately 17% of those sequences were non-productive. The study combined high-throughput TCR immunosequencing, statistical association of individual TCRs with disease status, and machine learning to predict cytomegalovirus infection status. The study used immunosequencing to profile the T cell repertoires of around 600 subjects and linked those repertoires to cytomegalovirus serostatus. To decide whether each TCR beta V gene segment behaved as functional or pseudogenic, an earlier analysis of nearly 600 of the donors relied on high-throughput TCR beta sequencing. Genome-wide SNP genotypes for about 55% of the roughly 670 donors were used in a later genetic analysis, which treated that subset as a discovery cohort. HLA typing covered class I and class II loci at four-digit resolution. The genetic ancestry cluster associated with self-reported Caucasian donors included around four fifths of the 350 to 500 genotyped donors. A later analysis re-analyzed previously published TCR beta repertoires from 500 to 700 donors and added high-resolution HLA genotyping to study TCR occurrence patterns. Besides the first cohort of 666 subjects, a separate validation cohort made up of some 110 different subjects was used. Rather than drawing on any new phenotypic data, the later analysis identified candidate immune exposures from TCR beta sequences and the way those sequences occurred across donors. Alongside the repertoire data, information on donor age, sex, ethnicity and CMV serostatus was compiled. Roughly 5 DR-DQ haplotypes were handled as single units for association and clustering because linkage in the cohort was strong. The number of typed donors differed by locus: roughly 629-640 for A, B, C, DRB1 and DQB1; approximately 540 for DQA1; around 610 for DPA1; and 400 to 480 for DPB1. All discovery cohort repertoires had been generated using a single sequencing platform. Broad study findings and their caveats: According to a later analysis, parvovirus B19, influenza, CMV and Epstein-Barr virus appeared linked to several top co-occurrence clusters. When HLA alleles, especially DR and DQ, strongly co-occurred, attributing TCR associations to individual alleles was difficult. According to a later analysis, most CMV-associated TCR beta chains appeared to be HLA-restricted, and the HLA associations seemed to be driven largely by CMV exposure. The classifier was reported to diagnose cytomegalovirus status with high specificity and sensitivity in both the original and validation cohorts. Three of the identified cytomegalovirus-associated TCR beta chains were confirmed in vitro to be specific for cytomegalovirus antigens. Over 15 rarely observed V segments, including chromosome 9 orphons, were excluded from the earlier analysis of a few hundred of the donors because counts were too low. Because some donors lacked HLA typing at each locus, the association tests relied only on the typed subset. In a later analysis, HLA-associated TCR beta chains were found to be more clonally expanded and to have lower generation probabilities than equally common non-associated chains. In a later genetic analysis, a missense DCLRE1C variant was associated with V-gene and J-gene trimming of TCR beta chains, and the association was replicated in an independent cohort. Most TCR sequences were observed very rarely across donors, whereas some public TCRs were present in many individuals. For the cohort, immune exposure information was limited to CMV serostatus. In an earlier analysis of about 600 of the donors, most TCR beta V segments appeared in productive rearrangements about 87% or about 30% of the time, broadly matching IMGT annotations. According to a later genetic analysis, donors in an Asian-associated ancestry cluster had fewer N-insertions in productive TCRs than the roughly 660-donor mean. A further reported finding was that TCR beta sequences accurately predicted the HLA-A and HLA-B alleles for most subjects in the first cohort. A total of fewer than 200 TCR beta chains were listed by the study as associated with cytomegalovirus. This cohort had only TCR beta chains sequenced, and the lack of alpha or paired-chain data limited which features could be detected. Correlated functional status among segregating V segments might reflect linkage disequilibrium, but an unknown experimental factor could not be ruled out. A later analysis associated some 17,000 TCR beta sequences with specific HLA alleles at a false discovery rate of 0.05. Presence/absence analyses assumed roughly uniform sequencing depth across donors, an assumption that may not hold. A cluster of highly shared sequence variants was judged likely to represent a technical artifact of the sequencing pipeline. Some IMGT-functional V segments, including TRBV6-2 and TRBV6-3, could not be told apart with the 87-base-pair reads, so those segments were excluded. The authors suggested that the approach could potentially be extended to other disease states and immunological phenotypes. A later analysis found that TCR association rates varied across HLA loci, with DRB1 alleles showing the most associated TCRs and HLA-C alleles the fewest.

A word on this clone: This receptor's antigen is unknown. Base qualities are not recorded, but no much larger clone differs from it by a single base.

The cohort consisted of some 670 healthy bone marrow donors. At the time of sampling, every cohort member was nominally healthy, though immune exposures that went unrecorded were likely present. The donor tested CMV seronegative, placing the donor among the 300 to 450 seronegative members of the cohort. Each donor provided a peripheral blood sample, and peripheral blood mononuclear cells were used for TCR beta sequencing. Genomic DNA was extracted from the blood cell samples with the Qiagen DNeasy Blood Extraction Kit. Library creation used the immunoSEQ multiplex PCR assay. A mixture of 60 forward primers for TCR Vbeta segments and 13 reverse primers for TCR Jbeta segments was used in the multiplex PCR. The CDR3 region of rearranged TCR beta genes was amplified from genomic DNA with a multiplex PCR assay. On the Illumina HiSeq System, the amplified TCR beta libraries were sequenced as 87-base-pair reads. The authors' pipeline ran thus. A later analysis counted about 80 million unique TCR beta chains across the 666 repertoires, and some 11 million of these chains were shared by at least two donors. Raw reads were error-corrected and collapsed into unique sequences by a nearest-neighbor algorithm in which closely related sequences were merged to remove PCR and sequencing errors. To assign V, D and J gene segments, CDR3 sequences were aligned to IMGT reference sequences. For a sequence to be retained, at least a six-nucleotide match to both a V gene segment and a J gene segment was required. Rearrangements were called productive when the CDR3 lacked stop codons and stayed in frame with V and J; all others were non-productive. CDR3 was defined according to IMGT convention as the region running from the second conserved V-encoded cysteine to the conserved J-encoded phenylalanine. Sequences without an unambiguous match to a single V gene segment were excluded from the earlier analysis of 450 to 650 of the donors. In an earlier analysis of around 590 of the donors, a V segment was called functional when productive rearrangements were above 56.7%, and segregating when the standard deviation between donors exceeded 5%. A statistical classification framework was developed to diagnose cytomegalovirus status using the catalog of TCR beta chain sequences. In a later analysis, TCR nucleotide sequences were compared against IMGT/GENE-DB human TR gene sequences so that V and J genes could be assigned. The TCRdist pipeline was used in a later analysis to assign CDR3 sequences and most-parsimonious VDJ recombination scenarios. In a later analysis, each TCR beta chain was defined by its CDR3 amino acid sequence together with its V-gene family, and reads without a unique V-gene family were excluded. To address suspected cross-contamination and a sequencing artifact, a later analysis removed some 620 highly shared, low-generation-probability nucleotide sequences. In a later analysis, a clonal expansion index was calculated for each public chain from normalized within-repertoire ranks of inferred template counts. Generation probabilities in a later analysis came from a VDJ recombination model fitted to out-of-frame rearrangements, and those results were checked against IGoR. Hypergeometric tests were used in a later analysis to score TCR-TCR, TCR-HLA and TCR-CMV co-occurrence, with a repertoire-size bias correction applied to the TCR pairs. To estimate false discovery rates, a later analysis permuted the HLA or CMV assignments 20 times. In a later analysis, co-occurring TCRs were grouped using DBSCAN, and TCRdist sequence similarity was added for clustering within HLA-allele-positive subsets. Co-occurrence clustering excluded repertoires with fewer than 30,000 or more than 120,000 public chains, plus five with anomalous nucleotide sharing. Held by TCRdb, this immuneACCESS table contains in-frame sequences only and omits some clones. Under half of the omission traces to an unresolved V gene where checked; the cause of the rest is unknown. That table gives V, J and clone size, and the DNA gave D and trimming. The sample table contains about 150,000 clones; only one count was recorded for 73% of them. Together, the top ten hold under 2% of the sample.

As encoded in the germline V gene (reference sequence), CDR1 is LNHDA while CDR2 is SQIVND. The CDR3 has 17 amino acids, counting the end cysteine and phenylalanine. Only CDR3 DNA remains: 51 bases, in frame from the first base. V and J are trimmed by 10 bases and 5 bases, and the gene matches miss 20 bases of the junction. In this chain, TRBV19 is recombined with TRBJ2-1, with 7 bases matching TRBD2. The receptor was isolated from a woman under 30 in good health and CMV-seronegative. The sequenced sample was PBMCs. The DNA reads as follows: TGTGCCACCAAAGATCGAGGTCGGACTAGGGTTCACAATGAGCAGTTCTTC. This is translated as CATKDRGRTRVHNEQFF.